The present T cell receptor (beta chain) was sequenced within a study of T cell clonality in common variable immunodeficiency. Study-level points and caveats: Authors noted CVID clonality's cause needs subpopulation repertoire sequencing.

The table lists this clone with many counts. Its cognate antigen is unknown. The read gets to within 3 residues of the CDR3 end, and the germline J gene fills in the rest. Germline CDR1 reads DFQATT; CDR2 reads SNEGSKA (reference sequence). The CDR3 is 15 amino acids. J gave up 4 bases and V 4 bases, and 10 bases lay outside the gene matches. Generated by immunoSEQ multiplex PCR, the TCRdb table keeps only in-frame clones and is missing some. This set yields roughly 79,000 clones and no singletons; the top ten hold under 1%. Caucasian heritage predominated among both patients and controls. Blood samples were heparinized, about 5 to 9 ml per donor.

V is TRBV20-1 and J is TRBJ2-3; 8 nucleotides agree with TRBD2. The sample taken for sequencing was peripheral blood mononuclear cells. The TCR originated in a person aged 18 to 75 in good health. Incomplete CDR3 DNA: TGCAGTGCTATCAGTGGGACTAGTCGGGCAGATACG. Its protein product is CSAISGTSRADT. The entire CDR3 protein reads CSAISGTSRADTQYF.